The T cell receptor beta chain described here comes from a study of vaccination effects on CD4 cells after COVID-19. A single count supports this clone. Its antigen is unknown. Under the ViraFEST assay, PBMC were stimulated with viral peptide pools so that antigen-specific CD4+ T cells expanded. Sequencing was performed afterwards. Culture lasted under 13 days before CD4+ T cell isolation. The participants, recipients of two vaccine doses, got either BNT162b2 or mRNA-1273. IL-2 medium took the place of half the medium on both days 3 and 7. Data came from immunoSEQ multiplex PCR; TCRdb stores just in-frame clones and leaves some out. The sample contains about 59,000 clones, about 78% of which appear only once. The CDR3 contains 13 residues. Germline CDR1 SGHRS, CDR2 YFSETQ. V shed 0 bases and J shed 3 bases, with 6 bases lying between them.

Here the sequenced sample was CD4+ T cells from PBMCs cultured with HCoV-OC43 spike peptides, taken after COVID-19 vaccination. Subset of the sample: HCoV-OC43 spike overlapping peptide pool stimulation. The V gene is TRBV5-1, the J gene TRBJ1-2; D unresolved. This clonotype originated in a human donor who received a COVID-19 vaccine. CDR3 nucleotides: TGCGCCAGCAGCTTGGATGGGGACTATGGCTACACCTTC. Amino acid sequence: CASSLDGDYGYTF.